This T cell receptor beta chain comes out of a study of cytomegalovirus exposure and HLA in healthy donors. Study details: Among the roughly 370 genotyped donors, approximately 82% were placed in the Caucasian-associated ancestry cluster.

J gave up 1 base and V 6 bases, and 11 bases lay outside the gene matches. This CDR3 spans 16 amino acids. Germline CDR1 LGHNA, CDR2 YNFKEQ. Amplification used 60 Vbeta primers and 13 Jbeta primers. Data came from immunoSEQ multiplex PCR; TCRdb stores just in-frame clones and leaves some out. The sample has approximately 150,000 clones; roughly 77% are singletons. As regards this clone: The antigen remains undetermined.

Notes on the study in general: Some V segments, including TRBV6-2 and TRBV6-3, were excluded as indistinguishable. When analyzed later, a missense DCLRE1C variant was found to be linked to TCR beta V- and J-gene trimming.

This receptor was obtained from a human donor in good health. Sequencing was done on a sample of PBMCs. The V call is TRBV4-2, the J call TRBJ1-1; TRBD1 matches at 7 bases. This CDR3 is CASSLRQGGGNTEAFF. For the CDR3, the DNA is TGTGCCAGCAGTCTTCGACAGGGTGGGGGGAACACTGAAGCTTTCTTT.